This T cell receptor beta chain was profiled in a study of T-cell memory formation after mild COVID-19. For the study at large: TCR clusters mostly belonged to single donors.

CDR1 is WSHSY, CDR2 SAAADI, per germline. The germline V and J ends were trimmed by 3 bases and 8 bases, with 7 bases remaining between them. The CDR3 length is 12 residues. Using constant-segment primers, 5'RACE produced TCR alpha and TCR beta cDNA libraries carrying sample barcodes and UMIs. Each CDR3 protein gets one entry after TCRdb re-called the 5' RACE reads with MiXCR. The profile covers hundreds of thousands of distinct CDR3 sequences, with 13% to 15% appearing a single time and around a fifth taken by the ten largest. Ten or more counts support this clonotype. Its target is unknown. Study-wide points: Contracting CD8+ clones were enriched in EMRA, CD4+ mainly in CM and EM.

J is TRBJ2-2 and V is TRBV10-2; D ambiguous. Sequencing used PBMCs or a T cell subset sorted from them (not recorded which). The clonotype comes from a man between 18 and 35 years old who had mild COVID-19 (a few samples of this study predate the infection). Cell type and time point are not known. CDR3 in DNA: TGCGCCAGCAGTGAACGAACAGGGGAGCTGTTTTTT. As protein: CASSERTGELFF.